Each of the 28 T cell receptor beta chains below was sequenced from the same sample in a study of vaccination effects on CD4 cells after COVID-19. The assay was immunoSEQ multiplex PCR, and TCRdb's table has in-frame clones only and misses some. The data hold around 16,000 clones, with 55% to 75% observed a single time. The antigens for these receptors are not known. Pools of viral peptides were used by the ViraFEST assay to expand antigen-specific CD4+ T cells ahead of sequencing. An approximately 10-day culture period preceded the isolation of CD4+ T cells. Either the BNT162b2 or mRNA-1273 vaccine was given to participants in two doses. This sample comprised CD4+ T cells from PBMCs cultured with SARS-CoV-2 spike peptides, obtained after COVID-19 vaccination. All receptors derive from a human donor who received a COVID-19 vaccine.

The rearrangement links TRBV5-1 to TRBJ2-3; the D gene is possibly TRBD2 (6 bases). The germline V and J ends were trimmed by 2 bases and 4 bases, with 17 bases remaining between them. Per germline, CDR1 SGHRS and CDR2 YFSETQ. This CDR3 comprises 16 residues. CDR3 nucleotides: TGCGCCAGCAGCTTCAGACTAGATCGGCGCGCAGATACGCAGTATTTT. Its translation: CASSFRLDRRADTQYF.

Here the CDR3 DNA reads TGTGCCAGCAGTTTAGACAAAGGCGCCTATGGCTACACCTTC. Translation: CASSLDKGAYGYTF. The rearrangement joins TRBV27 to TRBJ1-2; D remains unclear. The germline gives CDR1 MNHEY, CDR2 SMNVEV (reference sequence). This CDR3 is 14 amino acids long. The germline V and J ends were trimmed by 2 bases and 4 bases, with 11 bases remaining between them.

This clone was counted once. This chain joins TRBV4-1 and TRBJ1-2; D ambiguous. The germline V gene has CDR1 MGHRA and CDR2 YSYEKL. CDR3 size: 14 residues. V shed 1 base and J shed 4 bases, with 10 bases lying between them. DNA for the CDR3: TGCGCCAGCAGCCAAGCTCCCGGCTCCTATGGCTACACCTTC. Translating gives CASSQAPGSYGYTF.

This clone was picked up a small number of times. The chain has TRBV30 and TRBJ2-6; tentatively, D is TRBD1 (5 bases). Per germline, CDR1 GTSNPN and CDR2 SVGIG (reference sequence). The CDR3 totals 15 residues. The ends were cut back, 3 bases at V and 3 bases at J, with 12 bases in the middle. The CDR3 spells CAWSTDSLGANVLTF. For the CDR3, the DNA is TGTGCCTGGAGCACCGACAGCCTTGGGGCCAACGTCCTGACTTTC.

The chain combines TRBV25-1 with TRBJ2-7; the D is unclear. Per germline, CDR1 MGHDK and CDR2 SYGVNS. The ends were cut back, 3 bases at V and 8 bases at J, with 29 bases in the middle. CDR3 length equals 18 residues. The CDR3 loop is CASSDSPDQVLQSQKQYF. CDR3 in DNA: TGTGCCAGCAGTGATTCCCCCGATCAGGTCTTACAGAGTCAGAAGCAGTACTTC.

The chain carries TRBV28 and TRBJ2-2; D gene ambiguous. Germline V lookup: CDR1 MDHEN, CDR2 SYDVKM. This CDR3 is built from 15 residues. The V end lost 6 bases, the J end lost 4 bases, and 15 bases lay between the germline ends. CDR3 coding DNA: TGTGCCAGCAGCGGCGGCCAGATCCTCACCGGGGAGCTGTTTTTT. It codes for CASSGGQILTGELFF.

The chain combines TRBV11-2 with TRBJ2-1, with TRBD1 matching 9 bases. CDR1 and CDR2 from the germline V gene are SGHAT and FQNNGV. Germline trimming cut 5 bases from V and 8 bases from J; bases unmatched to any gene: 13. The CDR3 runs to 16 residues. The CDR3 DNA sequence: TGTGCCAGCAGCCTGGGCGGGGACAGGGTTAACGATGAGCAGTTCTTC. The encoded protein is CASSLGGDRVNDEQFF.

The rearrangement links TRBV5-1 to TRBJ2-5; 10 bases agree with TRBD2. Germline V lookup: CDR1 SGHRS, CDR2 YFSETQ. Germline trimming cut 5 bases from V and 2 bases from J; bases unmatched to any gene: 12. CDR3 length: 17 residues. CDR3 DNA sequence: TGCGCCAGCAGTACAAAGCGGGGGGGCCTGGGACAAGAGACCCAGTACTTC. Amino acid sequence: CASSTKRGGLGQETQYF.

V and J are TRBV6-5 and TRBJ1-5; no firm D call. V lost 6 bases and J lost 0, with 6 bases in between. The germline V gene has CDR1 MNHEY and CDR2 SVGAGI. CDR3 length equals 13 residues. The CDR3 sequence is CASRWNSNQPQHF. The CDR3, as DNA: TGTGCCAGCAGGTGGAATAGCAATCAGCCCCAGCATTTT.

Concerning this clone itself: The same CDR3 arises from other DNA sequences in this sample as well. The chain couples TRBV20-1 to TRBJ2-7; possible D gene TRBD1, 5 bases. The V end was cut by 3 bases, the J end by 5 bases, with 8 bases between. Per germline, CDR1 DFQATT and CDR2 SNEGSKA (reference sequence). The CDR3 extends over 11 amino acids. Here the CDR3 reads CSARSGHEQYF. CDR3 in DNA: TGCAGTGCTAGGTCAGGGCACGAGCAGTACTTC.

This rearrangement joins TRBV5-6 to TRBJ1-2; TRBD1 agrees at 9 bases. Looked up from germline, CDR1 is SGHDT and CDR2 is YYEEEE. This CDR3 region has 13 residues. V dropped 6 bases and J dropped 4; count of bases not matched to a gene: 4. CDR3 bases: TGTGCCAGCAACGGGGACAGGGCCTATGGCTACACCTTC. This gives the protein CASNGDRAYGYTF.

This clone is classed as medium-sized (0.01 to 0.1%). The genes are TRBV14 and TRBJ2-5; TRBD1 matches at 9 bases. This CDR3 is built from 15 residues. Trimming at V came to 4 bases and at J to 9 bases, leaving 12 bases not matched to a gene. Germline V gene lookup returns CDR1 SGHDN and CDR2 FVKESK. CDR3 region: CASSLRDRDPRAQYF. In nucleotides, the CDR3 is TGTGCCAGCAGCCTCCGGGACAGGGACCCGAGGGCCCAGTACTTC. The whole variable domain, remainder taken from reference TRBV14 and TRBJ2-5, is EAGVTQFPSHSVIEKGQTVTLRCDPISGHDNLYWYRRVMGKEIKFLLHFVKESKQDESGMPNNRFLAERTGGTYSTLKVQPAELEDSGVYFCASSLRDRDPRAQYFGPGTRLLVL.

V is TRBV27 and J is TRBJ2-1; 10 positions match TRBD1. The CDR3 sequence is 20 residues long. V trimming: 3 bases; J trimming: 1 base; junction bases outside the gene matches: 15. CDR1 is MNHEY, CDR2 SMNVEV, per germline (reference sequence). CDR3 sequence reads: CASSFMDRGFLAGSYNEQFF. For the CDR3, the DNA is TGTGCCAGCAGTTTTATGGACAGGGGGTTTTTAGCGGGATCCTACAATGAGCAGTTCTTC.

This clone was recorded a few times. The V gene is TRBV4-2, the J gene TRBJ1-1; D is ambiguous. V lost 0 bases and J 9 bases, leaving 11 bases between the germline ends. There are 13 residues in the CDR3. The germline CDR1 and CDR2 sequences are LGHNA and YNFKEQ. The CDR3 coding sequence is TGTGCCAGCAGCCAAGATCCAGGCACCAAAGCTTTCTTT. Residues: CASSQDPGTKAFF.

The V gene is TRBV5-4, the J gene TRBJ2-2, with 7 bases lining up with TRBD2. V was clipped by 1 base and J by 7 bases; unmatched bases: 13. Looked up from germline, CDR1 is SGHNT and CDR2 is YYREEE (reference sequence). This CDR3 comprises 17 residues. The CDR3 bases are TGTGCCAGCAGCTTGAAGCTTTACGGGAGGCAGGACGGGGAGCTGTTTTTT. Its translation: CASSLKLYGRQDGELFF.

The rearrangement joins TRBV10-3 to TRBJ1-2, with a weak D call TRBD1 (5 bases). Germline V gives CDR1 ENHRY, CDR2 SYGVKD. The CDR3 is 13 amino acids. V gave up 3 bases and J gave up 3 bases, with 8 bases separating them. CDR3 bases: TGTGCCATCAGTGACAGGGTGGACTATGGCTACACCTTC. Its protein is CAISDRVDYGYTF.

This chain connects TRBV28 to TRBJ2-7; no clear D gene. Germline-derived CDR1 and CDR2 are MDHEN and SYDVKM. The CDR3 is 11 residues long. Trimming removed 6 bases from V and 0 bases from J, with 3 bases in between. Here the CDR3 DNA reads TGTGCCAGCAGGGGCTCCTACGAGCAGTACTTC. This encodes CASRGSYEQYF.

The chain recombines TRBV19 with TRBJ1-6; 8 bases are shared with TRBD1. This CDR3 has 14 residues. V shed 3 bases and J 9 bases; nucleotides not matched to a gene: 4. Germline CDR1 is LNHDA and CDR2 is SQIVND (reference sequence). In DNA, the CDR3 is TGTGCCAGTAGTATCCAGGGGGCCCTTTCACCCCTCCACTTT. Its protein product is CASSIQGALSPLHF. Variable domain in full (rest from reference TRBV19 and TRBJ1-6): DGGITQSPKYLFRKEGQNVTLSCEQNLNHDAMYWYRQDPGQGLRLIYYSQIVNDFQKGDIAEGYSVSREKKESFPLTVTSAQKNPTAFYLCASSIQGALSPLHFGNGTRLTVT.

The chain uses TRBV28 and TRBJ2-5; a possible D gene is TRBD2 (5 bases). The CDR3 spans 16 residues. The ends were cut back, 6 bases at V and 5 bases at J, with 22 bases in the middle. Germline V gene sequence: CDR1 MDHEN, CDR2 SYDVKM. CDR3 sequence: CASSTGKTDARETQYF. CDR3 sequence (DNA): TGTGCCAGCAGCACCGGGAAGACCGACGCGAGGGAGACCCAGTACTTC.

The chain combines TRBV6-4 with TRBJ2-6; no definite D call. The germline V gene has CDR1 MRHNA and CDR2 SNTAGT. The CDR3 is made up of 13 amino acids. Deletions cut 6 bases from V and 4 bases from J, with 7 bases between. The chain's CDR3 is CASRQAGANVLTF. Here the CDR3 DNA reads TGTGCCAGCAGACAAGCCGGGGCCAACGTCCTGACTTTC.

The chain has TRBV29-1 and TRBJ2-1; D gene unclear. The CDR3 runs to 11 residues. In germline, CDR1 is SQVTM, CDR2 ANQGSEA. V dropped 3 bases and J dropped 4 bases, with 4 bases sitting between them. The DNA of the CDR3 is TGCAGCGTTGACAGTTACAATGAGCAGTTCTTC. Amino acids: CSVDSYNEQFF.

The table lists this clone with a few counts. The rearrangement links TRBV5-1 to TRBJ1-3; TRBD1 is a possible D gene (6 bases). Germline values: CDR1 SGHRS, CDR2 YFSETQ. This CDR3 is built from 14 residues. V was trimmed by 1 base and J by 1 base, leaving 6 bases between them. The CDR3 DNA follows: TGCGCCAGCAGCTTGACAGGGTCTGGAAACACCATATATTTT. Translation: CASSLTGSGNTIYF.

The chain uses TRBV6-6 and TRBJ2-7, with D perhaps matching TRBD2 (6 bases). CDR3 size: 15 residues. The germline CDR1 and CDR2 sequences are MNHNY and SVGAGI (reference sequence). V was pared by 6 bases and J by 6 bases, with 21 bases between. CDR3 nucleotides: TGTGCCAGCAGCCGACCCGGGACTGAGGCTGGCGAGCAGTACTTC. Protein product: CASSRPGTEAGEQYF.

This rearrangement joins TRBV7-2 to TRBJ2-3; 8 nucleotides match TRBD2. CDR1 is SGHTA, CDR2 FQGNSA, per germline. V gave up 5 bases and J gave up 3 bases; unmatched junction bases: 19. This CDR3 spans 19 amino acids. The CDR3 protein is CASSPGRAGGASLTDTQYF. CDR3 coding DNA: TGTGCCAGCAGCCCGGGTCGGGCCGGGGGGGCCTCTTTAACAGATACGCAGTATTTT.

The chain combines TRBV29-1 with TRBJ1-1; 8 positions agree with TRBD1. The J segment lost 0 bases and the V segment lost 3 bases, leaving 12 bases of the junction unmatched. From germline, CDR1 is SQVTM and CDR2 ANQGSEA. CDR3 length: 17 amino acids. In DNA form, the CDR3 reads TGCAGCGTTGATTGGCAGGGGGCCTCCCTTTTGAACACTGAAGCTTTCTTT. This gives the protein CSVDWQGASLLNTEAFF. The full variable domain, with the rest looked up from reference TRBV29-1 and TRBJ1-1, is SAVISQKPSRDICQRGTSLTIQCQVDSQVTMMFWYRQQPGQSLTLIATANQGSEATYESGFVIDKFPISRPNLTFSTLTVSNMSPEDSSIYLCSVDWQGASLLNTEAFFGQGTRLTVV.

The chain links TRBV18 to TRBJ1-4; 7 bases line up with TRBD1. V lost 1 base, J lost 3 bases, and 2 bases stayed unmatched. This CDR3 region has 15 residues. CDR1 KGHSH and CDR2 LQKENI come from the germline V gene. CDR3 loop: CASSPRQGANEKLFF. The DNA of the CDR3 is TGTGCCAGCTCACCACGCCAGGGGGCTAATGAAAAACTGTTTTTT.

The chain recombines TRBV30 with TRBJ1-3; weak D call: TRBD1 (5 bases). This CDR3 has 16 residues. V lost 1 base to trimming and J lost 4 bases, with 17 bases between them. The germline V gene encodes CDR1 GTSNPN and CDR2 SVGIG (reference sequence). For the CDR3, the DNA is TGTGCCTGGAGTGAAGCCCGCGGGACGCTCGGAAACACCATATATTTT. Protein sequence: CAWSEARGTLGNTIYF.

This clone was counted once. This chain joins TRBV29-1 and TRBJ2-3; 10 bases agree with TRBD1. V trimming: 8 bases; J trimming: 3 bases; junction bases outside the gene matches: 8. The CDR3 is 14 amino acids. CDR1 and CDR2 (germline): SQVTM, ANQGSEA. This chain's CDR3 is CSMGTGAWTDTQYF. The CDR3 coding sequence is TGCAGCATGGGGACAGGGGCGTGGACAGATACGCAGTATTTT.